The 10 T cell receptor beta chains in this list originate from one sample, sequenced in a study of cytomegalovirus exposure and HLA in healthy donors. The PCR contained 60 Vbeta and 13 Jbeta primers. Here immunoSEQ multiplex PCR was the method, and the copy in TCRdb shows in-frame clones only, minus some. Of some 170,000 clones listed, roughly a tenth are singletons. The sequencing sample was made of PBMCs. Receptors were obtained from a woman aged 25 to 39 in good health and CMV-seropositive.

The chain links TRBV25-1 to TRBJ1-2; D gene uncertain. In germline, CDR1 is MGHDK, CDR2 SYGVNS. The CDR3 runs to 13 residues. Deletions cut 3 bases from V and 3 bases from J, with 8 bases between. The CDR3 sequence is CASSDAGYYGYTF. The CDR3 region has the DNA TGTGCCAGCAGTGACGCCGGGTACTATGGCTACACCTTC.

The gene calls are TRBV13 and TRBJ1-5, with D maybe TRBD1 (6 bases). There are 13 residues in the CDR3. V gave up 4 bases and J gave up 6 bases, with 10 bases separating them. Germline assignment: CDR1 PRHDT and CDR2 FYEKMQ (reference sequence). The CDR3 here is CASSSGTFQPQHF. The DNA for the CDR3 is TGTGCCAGCAGCTCTGGGACATTTCAGCCCCAGCATTTT. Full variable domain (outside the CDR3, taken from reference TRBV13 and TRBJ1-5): AAGVIQSPRHLIKEKRETATLKCYPIPRHDTVYWYQQGPGQDPQFLISFYEKMQSDKGSIPDRFSAQQFSDYHSELNMSSLELGDSALYFCASSSGTFQPQHFGDGTRLSIL.

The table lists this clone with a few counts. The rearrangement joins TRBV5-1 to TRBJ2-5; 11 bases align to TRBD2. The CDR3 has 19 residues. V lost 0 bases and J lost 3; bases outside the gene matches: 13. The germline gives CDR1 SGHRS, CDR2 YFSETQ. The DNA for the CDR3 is TGCGCCAGCAGCTTGGTTCTATTGATAGCGGGAGGGCCCGAAGAGACCCAGTACTTC. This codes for CASSLVLLIAGGPEETQYF. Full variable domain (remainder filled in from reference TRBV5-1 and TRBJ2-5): KAGVTQTPRYLIKTRGQQVTLSCSPISGHRSVSWYQQTPGQGLQFLFEYFSETQRNKGNFPGRFSGRQFSNSRSEMNVSTLELGDSALYLCASSLVLLIAGGPEETQYFGPGTRLLVL.

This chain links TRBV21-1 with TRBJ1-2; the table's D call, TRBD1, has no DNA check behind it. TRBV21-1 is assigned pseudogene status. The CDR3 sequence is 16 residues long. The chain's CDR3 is CASSTLEHRGTVGYTF. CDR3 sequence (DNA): TGTGCCAGCAGCACATTGGAACACCGAGGGACAGTTGGCTACACCTTC.

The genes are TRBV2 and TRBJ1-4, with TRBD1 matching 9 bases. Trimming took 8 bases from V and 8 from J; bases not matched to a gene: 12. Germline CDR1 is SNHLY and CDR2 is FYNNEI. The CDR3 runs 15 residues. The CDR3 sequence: CASALQGQGGEKLFF. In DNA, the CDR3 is TGTGCCAGCGCCCTGCAGGGACAGGGTGGGGAAAAACTGTTTTTT.

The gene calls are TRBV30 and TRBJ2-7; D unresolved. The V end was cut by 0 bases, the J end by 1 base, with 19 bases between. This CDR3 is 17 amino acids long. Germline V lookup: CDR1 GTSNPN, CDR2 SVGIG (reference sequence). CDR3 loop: CAWSVVPKFITSYEQYF. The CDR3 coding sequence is TGTGCCTGGAGTGTAGTCCCGAAGTTCATTACATCCTACGAGCAGTACTTC.

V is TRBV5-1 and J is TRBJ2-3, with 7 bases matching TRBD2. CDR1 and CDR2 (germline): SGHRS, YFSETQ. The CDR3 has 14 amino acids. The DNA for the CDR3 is TGCTCCTCCCAGCGCGGGGGTAGCACAGATACGCAGTATTTT. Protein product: CSSQRGGSTDTQYF.

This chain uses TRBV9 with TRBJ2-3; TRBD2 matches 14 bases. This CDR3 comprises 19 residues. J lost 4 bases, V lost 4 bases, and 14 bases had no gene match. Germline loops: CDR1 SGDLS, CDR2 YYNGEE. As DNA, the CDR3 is TGTGCCAGCAGCTTCGTTCCGGGACTAGCGGGAGTAATAGCAGATACGCAGTATTTT. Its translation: CASSFVPGLAGVIADTQYF.

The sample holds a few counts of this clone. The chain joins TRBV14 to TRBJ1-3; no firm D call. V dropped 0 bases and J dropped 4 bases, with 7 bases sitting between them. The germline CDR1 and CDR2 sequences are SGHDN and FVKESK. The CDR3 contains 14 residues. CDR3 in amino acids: CASSQDIRGNTIYF. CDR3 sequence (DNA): TGTGCCAGCAGCCAAGATATCCGGGGAAACACCATATATTTT.

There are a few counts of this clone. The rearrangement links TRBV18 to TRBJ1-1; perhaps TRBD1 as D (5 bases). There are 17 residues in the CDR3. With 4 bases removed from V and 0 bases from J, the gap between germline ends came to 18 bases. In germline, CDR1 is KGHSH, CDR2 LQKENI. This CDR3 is CASSLRPSGVLNTEAFF. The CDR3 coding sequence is TGTGCCAGCTCACTTCGACCTTCGGGGGTGTTGAACACTGAAGCTTTCTTT.